The 10 T cell receptor beta chains below come from one sample, sequenced in a study. In TCRdb, the 5' RACE reads were re-called with MiXCR into one record per CDR3 protein. The table lists over 10,000 distinct CDR3 sequences, less than 25% of them singletons. Sequencing was performed on naive CD4+ T cells sorted from blood. Indicated subset: naive CD4+ T cells, CD4+CD45RA+CD25-. All receptors come from a female donor with breast cancer.

This clonotype was counted a few times. Here the CDR3 DNA reads TGCGCCAGCAGCGCCACAGGGTTCAACGAGCAGTACTTC. This gives the protein CASSATGFNEQYF. The chain is built from TRBV5-1 and TRBJ2-7; tentatively, D is TRBD1 (6 bases). CDR1 SGHRS and CDR2 YFSETQ come from the germline V gene. The CDR3 is 13 residues long. Trimming pared 4 bases from V and 5 bases from J, leaving 13 bases between.

A few counts support this clonotype. The genes are TRBV11-3 and TRBJ2-1; D possibly matches TRBD1 or TRBD2 (5 bases each). The CDR3 is 13 amino acids. The ends were cut back, 3 bases at V and 8 bases at J, with 11 bases in the middle. CDR1 is SGHNT and CDR2 is YENEEA in the germline V gene. In nucleotides, the CDR3 is TGTGCCAGCAGCTTGATAGGGACGGATGAGCAGTTCTTC. Translated: CASSLIGTDEQFF. The full variable domain, with the rest looked up from reference TRBV11-3 and TRBJ2-1, is EAGVVQSPRYKIIEKKQPVAFWCNPISGHNTLYWYLQNLGQGPELLIRYENEEAVDDSQLPKDRFSAERLKGVDSTLKIQPAELGDSAVYLCASSLIGTDEQFFGPGTRLTVL.

This clonotype has at least ten counts. The rearrangement uses TRBV7-6 and TRBJ2-7; 9 nucleotides align to TRBD2. The V segment lost 3 bases and the J segment 6 bases; nucleotides outside the gene matches: 12. The CDR3 length is 16 residues. Germline V gene lookup returns CDR1 SGHVS and CDR2 FNYEAQ. This chain's CDR3 is CASSLWGSGRVGEQYF. CDR3 DNA: TGTGCCAGCAGCTTGTGGGGTAGCGGGAGAGTGGGCGAGCAGTACTTC.

V usage is TRBV5-1 and J usage is TRBJ1-2; no clear D. This CDR3 is 13 amino acids long. Trimming removed 7 bases from V and 0 bases from J, with 10 bases in between. Germline CDR1 and CDR2: SGHRS and YFSETQ. CDR3 sequence: CASATGTNYGYTF. CDR3 bases: TGCGCCAGCGCGACGGGAACTAACTATGGCTACACCTTC.

In its sample, this clonotype was seen many times. The chain has TRBV7-8 and TRBJ2-1; D gene ambiguous. The CDR3 is 13 amino acids. Germline CDR1 and CDR2: SGHVS and FQNEAQ. The V and J ends lost 2 bases and 6 bases respectively, with 8 bases between them. DNA for the CDR3: TGTGCCAGCAGCTTAAGGGTAGGCAATGAGCAGTTCTTC. Its translation is CASSLRVGNEQFF. Based on the CDR3 plus reference TRBV7-8 and TRBJ2-1, the full variable domain is GAGVSQSPRYKVAKRGQDVALRCDPISGHVSLFWYQQALGQGPEFLTYFQNEAQLDKSGLPSDRFFAERPEGSVSTLKIQRTQQEDSAVYLCASSLRVGNEQFFGPGTRLTVL.

This clonotype was picked up many times. The J gene is TRBJ1-5, the V gene TRBV6-5, with TRBD1 matching over 7 bases. This CDR3 region has 15 residues. The germline V gene encodes CDR1 MNHEY and CDR2 SVGAGI. After removal of 4 bases from V and 7 bases from J, the junction contained 10 bases not matched to a gene. CDR3 residues: CASSFSTGPGQPQHF. In DNA form, the CDR3 reads TGTGCCAGCAGTTTTTCGACAGGGCCAGGACAGCCCCAGCATTTT.

This clonotype came up many times. The rearrangement joins TRBV20-1 to TRBJ2-1; D gene unclear. Germline-derived CDR1 and CDR2 are DFQATT and SNEGSKA (reference sequence). The CDR3 is made up of 13 amino acids. V was cut by 5 bases and J by 5 bases, with 13 bases left in between. The DNA of the CDR3 is TGCAGTGCTGGCCCCCGGCTAGACAATGAGCAGTTCTTC. It translates to CSAGPRLDNEQFF.

Details on this clonotype: Since a much larger clone is just one base distant, this may be a read error. The chain uses TRBV10-1 and TRBJ1-1; no clear D. The germline V gene encodes CDR1 WNHNN and CDR2 SYGVQD (reference sequence). The length of the CDR3 is 14 residues. The CDR3 DNA reads as TGCGCCAACAGTGACAAGGCCTGGGGCACTGAAGCTTTCTTT. Amino acids: CANSDKAWGTEAFF.

This clonotype was counted a few times. This may be a read error: a much more frequent sequence differs by one nucleotide. The chain is built from TRBV13 and TRBJ2-1, with D uncertain. This CDR3 is 11 amino acids long. Germline loops: CDR1 PRHDT, CDR2 FYEKMQ (reference sequence). The germline V and J ends were trimmed by 2 bases and 9 bases, with 5 bases remaining between them. CDR3: CASSLKSEQFF. The CDR3 DNA sequence: TGTGCCAGCAGCTTAAAGAGTGAGCAGTTCTTC.

The genes are TRBV5-1 and TRBJ2-6; D not certain. Trimming cost V 0 bases and J 0 bases, with 10 bases left between them. The CDR3 runs 17 residues. Per germline, CDR1 SGHRS and CDR2 YFSETQ. CDR3 sequence: CASSLEGLISGANVLTF. DNA for the CDR3: TGCGCCAGCAGCTTGGAGGGATTGATCTCTGGGGCCAACGTCCTGACTTTC.